This T cell receptor beta chain is from a study of cytomegalovirus exposure and HLA in healthy donors. The study, taken as a whole, reports: Many donors shared some public TCRs, even though most TCR sequences were rare.

The CDR3 runs to 13 residues. V was cut by 3 bases and J by 2 bases, with 6 bases left in between. Germline values: CDR1 MDHEN, CDR2 SYDVKM. About this clone itself: Its cognate antigen is unknown.

Only in-frame clones appear in the TCRdb table, and some are missing; sequencing was by immunoSEQ multiplex PCR. There are some 250,000 clones in the sample; about 90% occur only once, and under 0.4% lies in the top ten. The V call is TRBV28, the J call TRBJ2-3, with TRBD1 as a possible D gene (5 bases). The receptor was isolated from a woman aged 18-35 years in good health and CMV-seronegative. Sequences were obtained from PBMCs. CDR3 residues: CASSFGATDTQYF. The CDR3 DNA reads TGTGCCAGCAGTTTTGGGGCCACAGATACGCAGTATTTT.